This TCR beta chain was recovered during a study of blood T cell repertoires in COVID-19. At the level of the study: Donors in the United States, Italy and Spain gave samples during acute or convalescent COVID-19. PBMCs, B-cell-depleted T cells, or T cells were the source of the cDNA or gDNA that made up the material.

V lost 7 bases to trimming and J lost 5 bases, with 14 bases between them. This CDR3 contains 13 residues. Germline CDR1 and CDR2: SNHLY and FYNNEI. Per the original data handling: Amplifying reference gene primers gave estimates of nucleated cell counts. This table comes from immunoSEQ multiplex PCR, and its TCRdb copy is limited to in-frame clones, with some not included. V and J calls and clone size are those listed in that table; D and trimming were worked out from the DNA. The sample records around 230,000 clones, approximately 78% being singletons. The source material was peripheral blood. The chain couples TRBV2 to TRBJ1-1, with unresolved D. The receptor was derived from a woman aged 55-70 years with active or convalescent COVID-19. The CDR3 region is CASIVGAGTEAFF. The CDR3 bases are TGTGCCAGCATTGTGGGCGCGGGAACTGAAGCTTTCTTT.